The present entry profiles one T cell receptor (beta chain) with its context. These data come from a study of blood T cell repertoires in COVID-19. Whole-study context: Acute and convalescent COVID-19 samples came from the United States, Italy and Spain. Sample material is recorded as cDNA or gDNA derived from T cells, B-cell-depleted T cells, or PBMCs.

In the original processing: Cell counts per sample came from amplifying reference gene primers. TCRdb's table, derived via immunoSEQ multiplex PCR, lists solely in-frame clones and lacks some. V and J calls and clone size come straight from that table; D and trimming were deduced from the DNA. The sample has roughly 83,000 clones, about 84% seen once; the top ten hold about 7.8%. CDR3 length equals 14 residues. Trimming shortened V by 3 bases and J by 7 bases, and 16 bases separated the two germline ends. CDR1 and CDR2 (germline): MDHEN, SYDVKM. This clonotype was sampled from a man in his forties or fifties with active COVID-19. Source material: peripheral blood. The rearrangement uses TRBV28 and TRBJ2-7; a possible D gene is TRBD2 (6 bases). The CDR3 region is CASSFRRWAGEQYF. The CDR3 bases are TGTGCCAGCAGTTTCAGGCGTTGGGCGGGAGAGCAGTACTTC.